Sequencing of this T cell receptor (beta chain) was carried out in a study of blood T cell repertoires in COVID-19. Study-level information: Samples taken during acute and convalescent COVID-19 were collected in the United States, Italy and Spain. The analysed material was cDNA or gDNA that came from T cells, B-cell-depleted T cells, or PBMCs.

V was pared by 3 bases and J by 5 bases, with 24 bases between. Germline V gene lookup returns CDR1 KGHDR and CDR2 SFDVKD. The CDR3 sequence is 18 residues long. Original processing notes: Reference gene primers were amplified, and this amplification served to estimate nucleated cell counts. Using immunoSEQ multiplex PCR, the repertoire was profiled, and TCRdb retains in-frame clones only, with some absent. V, J and clone size are taken as reported in that table, and D and trimming were inferred from the DNA itself. The repertoire holds some 120,000 clones, with more than 70% as singletons. The chain couples TRBV24-1 to TRBJ2-5; a weak D match, TRBD1 (6 bases). The material sequenced was peripheral blood. The receptor comes from a human donor in a cohort sampled during active COVID-19. The CDR3 sequence: CATSDASFRGQGQETQYF. The CDR3 nucleotides read TGTGCCACCAGTGATGCCTCTTTTCGGGGCCAGGGGCAGGAGACCCAGTACTTC.